This passage covers 14 T cell receptor beta chains from one sample sequenced in a study of vaccination and CD4 T cells after COVID-19. Their specific antigens are unknown. Sequenced with the Oncomine TCR Beta short-read assay was DNA taken from cultured CD4+ T cells. A single record per CDR3 protein comes from TCRdb applying MiXCR to the PCR reads. In the table there are 15,000 or so distinct CDR3 sequences, approximately 50% of which are singletons. Indicated treatment: approximately nine-day PBMC culture with coronavirus spike peptide pools or control peptides (ViraFEST assay). This material consisted of cultured CD4+ T cells from blood, taken after SARS-CoV-2 vaccination. These receptor sequences come from a human donor with COVID-19.

This clonotype has a handful of counts. One junction end does not reproduce the germline sequence, and a read error may be involved. The chain combines TRBV5-4 with TRBJ2-5; D is unresolved. The CDR3 is made up of 12 amino acids. The germline V gene encodes CDR1 SGHNT and CDR2 YYREEE (reference sequence). The CDR3 region has the DNA TGTGCCAGCAGCAATAACCAGGAGACCCAGTACTTC. Protein product: CASSNNQETQYF.

Written as DNA, the CDR3 is TGTGCCAGCAGTACTTACAGGGGGGGCACTGAAGCTTTCTTT. Translated, it gives CASSTYRGGTEAFF. The rearrangement uses TRBV6-2 or TRBV6-3 and TRBJ1-1, with TRBD1 matching over 8 bases. CDR1 is MNHEY, CDR2 SVGEGT, per germline. V gave up 5 bases and J gave up 4 bases; unmatched junction bases: 6. This CDR3 has 14 amino acids.

The genes are TRBV11-1 and TRBJ1-6; D is perhaps TRBD1 (6 bases). Germline V lookup: CDR1 SGHAT, CDR2 FQDESV (reference sequence). CDR3 length equals 18 residues. The ends were cut back, 3 bases at V and 0 bases at J, with 15 bases in the middle. The CDR3 DNA is TGTGCCAGCAGCTTGCGCGACAGGTCGAGCTCCTATAATTCACCCCTCCACTTT. Translated, it gives CASSLRDRSSSYNSPLHF.

This clonotype turned up a few times. The chain uses TRBV11-2 and TRBJ1-2; D not resolved. Trimming left V 0 bases short and J 8 bases short, with 19 bases between. The CDR3 runs to 16 residues. Germline CDR1 is SGHAT and CDR2 is FQNNGV. The CDR3 protein is CASSLDPAGARYGYTF. The DNA of the CDR3 is TGTGCCAGCAGCTTAGATCCGGCCGGCGCGAGGTACGGCTACACCTTC.

This clonotype came up a few times. The chain couples TRBV11-1 to TRBJ2-7, with D maybe TRBD1 (5 bases). The ends were cut back, 5 bases at V and 5 bases at J, with 13 bases in the middle. This CDR3 is 13 amino acids long. CDR1 SGHAT and CDR2 FQDESV come from the germline V gene (reference sequence). CDR3 loop: CASSLDSFDEQYF. The CDR3 region has the DNA TGTGCCAGCAGCCTCGACAGTTTCGACGAGCAGTACTTC. Together with reference TRBV11-1 and TRBJ2-7, the CDR3 gives the full variable domain: EAEVAQSPRYKITEKSQAVAFWCDPISGHATLYWYRQILGQGPELLVQFQDESVVDDSQLPKDRFSAERLKGVDSTLKIQPAELGDSAMYLCASSLDSFDEQYFGPGTRLTVT.

This clonotype showed up just a few times. The J gene is TRBJ2-5, the V gene TRBV7-2, with D maybe TRBD1 (5 bases). This CDR3 is built from 15 residues. V was shortened by 5 bases and J by 7 bases, with 20 bases between the two germline ends. Germline CDR1 SGHTA, CDR2 FQGNSA. The CDR3 DNA follows: TGTGCCAGCAGCCCTCAGGGTGGGAAGCTCGGGACCCAGTACTTC. It encodes CASSPQGGKLGTQYF.

This clonotype came up a few times. The V gene is TRBV6-2 or TRBV6-3, the J gene TRBJ1-2; 7 positions match TRBD1. J was trimmed by 4 bases and V by 5 bases; bases with no gene match: 13. The CDR3 runs to 16 residues. Germline-derived CDR1 and CDR2 are MNHEY and SVGEGT. The CDR3 is CASSIGGPSQFYGYTF. The CDR3 DNA reads as TGTGCCAGCAGTATAGGGGGCCCATCCCAATTCTATGGCTACACCTTC.

The chain links TRBV20-1 to TRBJ2-3; 8 nucleotides line up with TRBD2. The V gene end was trimmed by 4 bases and the J gene end by 2 bases; junction bases not matched to a gene: 11. The V gene's germline CDR1 is DFQATT and CDR2 SNEGSKA (reference sequence). This CDR3 comprises 16 residues. In DNA, the CDR3 is TGCAGTGCTACCGAGGTAGCGGGGAGATACACAGATACGCAGTATTTT. Translation: CSATEVAGRYTDTQYF.

The chain recombines TRBV11-2 with TRBJ1-2; D uncertain. Germline V lookup: CDR1 SGHAT, CDR2 FQNNGV. Trimming shortened V by 0 bases and J by 8 bases, and 13 bases separated the two germline ends. This CDR3 has 14 residues. CDR3 bases: TGTGCCAGCAGCTTAGATCGTACCGCCTTAGGCTACACCTTC. It codes for CASSLDRTALGYTF.

The genes are TRBV7-8 and TRBJ1-5; D uncertain. Germline-derived CDR1 and CDR2 are SGHVS and FQNEAQ. V was shortened by 1 base and J by 1 base, with 11 bases between the two germline ends. There are 16 residues in the CDR3. CDR3 protein: CASSLGQLVSNQPQHF. As DNA, the CDR3 is TGTGCCAGCAGCTTAGGCCAGCTCGTCAGCAATCAGCCCCAGCATTTT. Full variable domain (missing parts from reference TRBV7-8 and TRBJ1-5): GAGVSQSPRYKVAKRGQDVALRCDPISGHVSLFWYQQALGQGPEFLTYFQNEAQLDKSGLPSDRFFAERPEGSVSTLKIQRTQQEDSAVYLCASSLGQLVSNQPQHFGDGTRLSIL.

This clonotype was observed a few times. This rearrangement joins TRBV6-1 to TRBJ1-2; 8 bases map to TRBD1. The germline CDR1 and CDR2 sequences are MNHNS and SASEGT. The J segment lost 4 bases and the V segment lost 4 bases, leaving 2 bases of the junction unmatched. This CDR3 is built from 13 residues. The CDR3 is CASSAQGVYGYTF. The CDR3 region has the DNA TGTGCCAGCAGTGCACAGGGGGTCTATGGCTACACCTTC.

The gene calls are TRBV28 and TRBJ1-3, with 8 nucleotides matching TRBD1. The J segment lost 3 bases and the V segment lost 10 bases, leaving 8 bases of the junction unmatched. CDR3 length equals 14 residues. In germline, CDR1 is MDHEN, CDR2 SYDVKM. The CDR3 here is CATTDRANGNTIYF. CDR3 bases: TGTGCCACCACGGACAGGGCGAATGGAAACACCATATATTTT.

The V gene is TRBV7-2, the J gene TRBJ1-1, with D tentatively TRBD1 (5 bases). Germline V gene sequence: CDR1 SGHTA, CDR2 FQGNSA. The CDR3 length is 17 residues. V dropped 1 base and J dropped 4 bases, with 19 bases sitting between them. CDR3 in DNA: TGTGCCAGCAGCTTAGGTCTAACGGGGCACGGAGTCACTGAAGCTTTCTTT. Its protein product is CASSLGLTGHGVTEAFF.

This clonotype was counted a few times. This rearrangement joins TRBV7-9 to TRBJ2-4; D tentatively fits TRBD1 or TRBD2 (5 bases each). Germline CDR1 and CDR2: SEHNR and FQNEAQ (reference sequence). The CDR3 length is 16 residues. The V gene lost 7 bases and the J gene lost 3 bases, with 19 bases spanning the gap. The CDR3 loop is CASTLGAGGGKNIQYF. CDR3 nucleotides: TGTGCCAGCACCCTAGGGGCCGGAGGAGGCAAAAACATTCAGTACTTC.